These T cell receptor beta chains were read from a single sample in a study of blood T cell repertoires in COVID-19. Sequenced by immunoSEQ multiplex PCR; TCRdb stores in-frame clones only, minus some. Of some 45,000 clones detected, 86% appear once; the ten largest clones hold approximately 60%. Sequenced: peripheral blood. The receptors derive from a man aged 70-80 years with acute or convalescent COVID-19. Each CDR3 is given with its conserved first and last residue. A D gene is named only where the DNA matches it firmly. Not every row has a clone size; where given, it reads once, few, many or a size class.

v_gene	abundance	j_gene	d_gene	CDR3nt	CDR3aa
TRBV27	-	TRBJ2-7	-	TGTGCCAGCAGTTTATCGAGCGGGTTGGGAGTATACGAGCAGTACTTC	CASSLSSGLGVYEQYF
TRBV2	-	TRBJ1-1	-	TGTGCCAGCAAACAGAGGGAGGGTGGCACTGAAGCTTTCTTT	CASKQREGGTEAFF
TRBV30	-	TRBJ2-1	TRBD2	TGTGCCTGGAGTGTAAGGGTAGCGGGAGACAATGAGCAGTTCTTC	CAWSVRVAGDNEQFF
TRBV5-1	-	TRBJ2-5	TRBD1	TGCGCCAGCAGCTTGGCCCCCGGACAGGGGGGACAAGAGACCCAGTACTTC	CASSLAPGQGGQETQYF
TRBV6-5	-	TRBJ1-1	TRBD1	TGTGCCAGCAGTTTCTTCCGGGACAGGGGTGAAGCTTTCTTT	CASSFFRDRGEAFF
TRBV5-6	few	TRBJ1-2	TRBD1	TGTGCCAGCAGCTTGTGGGACAGGGGGGGAGGCTACACCTTC	CASSLWDRGGGYTF
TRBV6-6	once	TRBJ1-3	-	TGTGCCAGCAGTTCCCCGGACAACTCTGGAAACACCATATATTTT	CASSSPDNSGNTIYF
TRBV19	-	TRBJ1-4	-	TGTGCCAGTACTGACAGGCGAGGGGAAAAACTGTTTTTT	CASTDRRGEKLFF
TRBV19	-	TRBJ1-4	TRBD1	TGTGCCAGTAGGACACCCCGACAGGGTCACGAAAAACTGTTTTTT	CASRTPRQGHEKLFF
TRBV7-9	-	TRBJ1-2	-	TGTGCCAGCACCCTAGGGGGTGCCTATGGCTACACCTTC	CASTLGGAYGYTF
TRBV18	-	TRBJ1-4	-	TGTGCCAGCTCACCGAGGGATGAAAAACTGTTTTTT	CASSPRDEKLFF
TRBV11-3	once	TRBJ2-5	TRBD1	TGTGCCAGCAGCTCCCGGGACAGTCAAGAGACCCAGTACTTC	CASSSRDSQETQYF
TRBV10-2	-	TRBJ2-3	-	TGCGCCAGTCGCGAACGCCGAGACACAGATACGCAGTATTTT	CASRERRDTDTQYF
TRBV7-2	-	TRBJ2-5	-	TGTGCCAGCAGCTTAGACCCAGAACAAGAGACCCAGTACTTC	CASSLDPEQETQYF
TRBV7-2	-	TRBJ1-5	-	TGTGCCAGCACCCGGGAGGCTCATCAGCCCCAGCATTTT	CASTREAHQPQHF
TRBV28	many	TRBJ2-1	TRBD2	TGTGCCAGCAGTTTATTGAGCGGGAGGAATAATGAGCAGTTCTTC	CASSLLSGRNNEQFF
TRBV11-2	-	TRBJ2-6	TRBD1	TGTGCCAGCTCCAGGGGGCCTGGGGCCAACGTCCTGACTTTC	CASSRGPGANVLTF
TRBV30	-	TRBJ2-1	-	TGTGCCTGGAGCGTTTCAGGTTCAGGTGAGCAGTTCTTC	CAWSVSGSGEQFF
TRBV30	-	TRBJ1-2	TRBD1	TGTGCCTGGAGTGGGGACAGAAGGCTTTACTATGGCTACACCTTC	CAWSGDRRLYYGYTF
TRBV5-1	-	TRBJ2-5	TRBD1	TGCGCCAGCAGCTTGTCGCCCCAGGGGGCTTCGGGGACCCAGTACTTC	CASSLSPQGASGTQYF
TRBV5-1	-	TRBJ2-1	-	TGCGCCAGCAGCATACAATCCGGCGGAATCAATGAGCAGTTCTTC	CASSIQSGGINEQFF
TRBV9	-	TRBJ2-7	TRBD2	TGTGCCAGCAGCGTAGATAGCGGGGGCTACGAGCAGTACTTC	CASSVDSGGYEQYF
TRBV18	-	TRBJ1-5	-	TGTGCCAGCTCACCTGCAGGGCCCAATCAGCCCCAGCATTTT	CASSPAGPNQPQHF
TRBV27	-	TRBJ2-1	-	TGTGCCAGCAGTACCCCTGGACAGACCTTTATTTATGAGCAGTTCTTC	CASSTPGQTFIYEQFF
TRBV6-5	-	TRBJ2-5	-	TGTGCCAGCAGCGATCTACAGGGGAGGGAGACCCAGTACTTC	CASSDLQGRETQYF
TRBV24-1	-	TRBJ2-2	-	TGTGCCACCAGTGATCCCGGGAAGAACACCGGGGAGCTGTTTTTT	CATSDPGKNTGELFF
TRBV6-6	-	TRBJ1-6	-	TGTGCCAGCAGTTACCACAGCTATAATTCACCCCTCCACTTT	CASSYHSYNSPLHF
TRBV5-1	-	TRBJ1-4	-	TGCGCCAGCAGCTTGGAGCCAGGCCGGAATGAAAAACTGTTTTTT	CASSLEPGRNEKLFF
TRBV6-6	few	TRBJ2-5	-	TGTGCCAGCGCCCTTGTCGAGCGGGAGACCCAGTACTTC	CASALVERETQYF
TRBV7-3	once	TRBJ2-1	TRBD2	TGTGCCAGCAGCCGAGCGGGAGTTAACAATGAGCAGTTCTTC	CASSRAGVNNEQFF
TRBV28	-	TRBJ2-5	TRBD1	TGTGCCAGCAGTGGCCCACCAGGGGGCGGTGAGACCCAGTACTTC	CASSGPPGGGETQYF
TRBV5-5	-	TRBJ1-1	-	TGTGCCAGCAGCTTGACGGGAACAGGGACCACTGAAGCTTTCTTT	CASSLTGTGTTEAFF
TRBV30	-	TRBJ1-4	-	TGTGCCTGGAGGAGGGGGTATATTAATGAAAAACTGTTTTTT	CAWRRGYINEKLFF
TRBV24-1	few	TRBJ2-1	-	TGTGCCACCAGTGATTCCCGATCGGGATCCTGGAATGAGCAGTTCTTC	CATSDSRSGSWNEQFF
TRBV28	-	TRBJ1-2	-	TGTGCCAGCAGAGGGAGAACCAGTTTAGGCTACACCTTC	CASRGRTSLGYTF
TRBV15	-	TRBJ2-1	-	TGTGCCACCAGCTGGGGGGGCCATTACAATGAGCAGTTCTTC	CATSWGGHYNEQFF
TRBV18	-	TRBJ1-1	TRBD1	TGTGCCAGCTCACCCACATTAGGGGGCGTCGGACTCGACACTGAAGCTTTCTTT	CASSPTLGGVGLDTEAFF
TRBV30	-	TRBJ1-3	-	TGTGCCTGGACCGTCTCTGGAAACACCATATATTTT	CAWTVSGNTIYF
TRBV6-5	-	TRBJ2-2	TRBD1	TGTGCCAGCAGTTACTGGGACAGGAACACCGGGGAGCTGTTTTTT	CASSYWDRNTGELFF
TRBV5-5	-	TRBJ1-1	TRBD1	TGTGCCAGCAGCGTCAGGGGGCGGGCTGAAGCTTTCTTT	CASSVRGRAEAFF
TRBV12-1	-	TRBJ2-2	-	TGTGCCAGCAGCTCCCCGCAGGGATTAAACACCGGGGAGCTGTTTTTT	CASSSPQGLNTGELFF
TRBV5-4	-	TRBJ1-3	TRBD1	TGTGCCAGCAGCTCGAAGAGCCAGGGGGCCTCTGGAAACACCATATATTTT	CASSSKSQGASGNTIYF
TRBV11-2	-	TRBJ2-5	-	TGTGCCAGCGTAAAAGGACAGAGGCAAGAGACCCAGTACTTC	CASVKGQRQETQYF